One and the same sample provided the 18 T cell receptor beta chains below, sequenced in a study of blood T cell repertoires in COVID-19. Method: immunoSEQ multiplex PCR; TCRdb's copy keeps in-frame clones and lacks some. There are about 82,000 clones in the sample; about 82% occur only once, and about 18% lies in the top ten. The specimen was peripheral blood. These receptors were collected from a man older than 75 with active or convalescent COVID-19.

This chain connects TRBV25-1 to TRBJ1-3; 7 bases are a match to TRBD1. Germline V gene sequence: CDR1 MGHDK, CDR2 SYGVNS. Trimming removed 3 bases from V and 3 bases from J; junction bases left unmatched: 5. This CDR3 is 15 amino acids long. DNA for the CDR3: TGTGCCAGCAGTGACCACAGGGGAAGTGGAAACACCATATATTTT. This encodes CASSDHRGSGNTIYF.

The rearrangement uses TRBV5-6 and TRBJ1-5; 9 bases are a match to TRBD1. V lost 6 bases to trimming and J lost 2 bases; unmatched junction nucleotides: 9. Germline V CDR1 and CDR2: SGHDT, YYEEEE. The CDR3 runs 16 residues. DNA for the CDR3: TGTGCCAGCACCCGGACAGGGGATGAGGGCAATCAGCCCCAGCATTTT. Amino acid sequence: CASTRTGDEGNQPQHF.

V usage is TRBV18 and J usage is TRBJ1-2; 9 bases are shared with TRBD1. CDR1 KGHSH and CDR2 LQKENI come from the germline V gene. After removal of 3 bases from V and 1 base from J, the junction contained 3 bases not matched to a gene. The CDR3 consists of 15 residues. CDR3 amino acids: CASSPTTGGNYGYTF. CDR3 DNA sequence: TGTGCCAGCTCACCTACGACAGGGGGTAACTATGGCTACACCTTC.

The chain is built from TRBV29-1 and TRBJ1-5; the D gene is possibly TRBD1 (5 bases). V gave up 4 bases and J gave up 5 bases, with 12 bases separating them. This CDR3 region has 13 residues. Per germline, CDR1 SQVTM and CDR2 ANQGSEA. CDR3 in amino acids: CSVGSGLYQPQHF. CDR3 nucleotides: TGCAGCGTTGGTTCAGGGTTGTATCAGCCCCAGCATTTT.

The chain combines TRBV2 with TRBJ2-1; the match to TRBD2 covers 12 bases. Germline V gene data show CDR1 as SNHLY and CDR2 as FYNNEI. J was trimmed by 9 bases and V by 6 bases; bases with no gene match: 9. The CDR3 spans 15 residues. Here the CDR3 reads CASRQTSGSRGEQFF. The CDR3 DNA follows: TGTGCCAGCAGGCAGACTAGCGGGAGCCGGGGTGAGCAGTTCTTC. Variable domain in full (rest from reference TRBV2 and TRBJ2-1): EPEVTQTPSHQVTQMGQEVILRCVPISNHLYFYWYRQILGQKVEFLVSFYNNEISEKSEIFDDQFSVERPDGSNFTLKIRSTKLEDSAMYFCASRQTSGSRGEQFFGPGTRLTVL.

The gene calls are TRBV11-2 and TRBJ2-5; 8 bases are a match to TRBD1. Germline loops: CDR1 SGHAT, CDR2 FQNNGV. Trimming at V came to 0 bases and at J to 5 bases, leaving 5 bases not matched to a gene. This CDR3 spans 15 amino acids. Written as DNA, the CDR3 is TGTGCCAGCAGCTTAGACAGGGGGCTTACGGAGACCCAGTACTTC. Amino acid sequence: CASSLDRGLTETQYF.

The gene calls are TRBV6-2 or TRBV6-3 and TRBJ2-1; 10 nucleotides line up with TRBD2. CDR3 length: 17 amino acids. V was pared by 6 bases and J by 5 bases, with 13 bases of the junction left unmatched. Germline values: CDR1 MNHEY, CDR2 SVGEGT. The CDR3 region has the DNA TGTGCCAGCAGCCTACTAGCGGGGAGGGGTGTTGACAATGAGCAGTTCTTC. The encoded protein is CASSLLAGRGVDNEQFF.

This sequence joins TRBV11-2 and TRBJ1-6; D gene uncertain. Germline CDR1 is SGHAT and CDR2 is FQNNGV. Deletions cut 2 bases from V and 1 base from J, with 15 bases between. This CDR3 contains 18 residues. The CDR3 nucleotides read TGTGCCAGCAGCTTAAGAGGCACCCTCGGGTCCTATAATTCACCCCTCCACTTT. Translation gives CASSLRGTLGSYNSPLHF.

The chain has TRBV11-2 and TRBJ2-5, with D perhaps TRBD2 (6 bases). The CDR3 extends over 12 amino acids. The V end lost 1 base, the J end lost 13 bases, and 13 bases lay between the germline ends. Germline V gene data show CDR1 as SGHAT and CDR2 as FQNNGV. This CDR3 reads CASSLVGGATYF. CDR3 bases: TGTGCCAGCAGCTTAGTGGGCGGGGCGACGTACTTC.

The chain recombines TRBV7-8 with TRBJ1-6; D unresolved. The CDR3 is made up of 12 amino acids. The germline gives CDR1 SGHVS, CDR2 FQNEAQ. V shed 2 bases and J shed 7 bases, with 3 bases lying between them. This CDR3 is CASSLLNSPLHF. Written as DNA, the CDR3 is TGTGCCAGCAGCTTACTAAATTCACCCCTCCACTTT.

CDR3 loop: CASARFGTTSTDTQYF. The CDR3 region has the DNA TGTGCCAGCGCCCGCTTCGGGACAACTAGCACAGATACGCAGTATTTT. The chain carries TRBV9 and TRBJ2-3, with D tentatively TRBD1 (6 bases). Germline lookup yields CDR1 SGDLS and CDR2 YYNGEE. V was pared by 7 bases and J by 0 bases, with 18 bases between. The CDR3 extends over 16 amino acids.

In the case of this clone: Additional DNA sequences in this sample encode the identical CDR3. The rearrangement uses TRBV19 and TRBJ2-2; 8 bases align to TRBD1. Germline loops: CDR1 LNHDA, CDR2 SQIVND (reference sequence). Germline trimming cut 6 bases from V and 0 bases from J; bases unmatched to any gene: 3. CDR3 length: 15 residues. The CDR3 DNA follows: TGTGCCAGTAGCGGGGGACAGGCGAACACCGGGGAGCTGTTTTTT. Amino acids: CASSGGQANTGELFF.

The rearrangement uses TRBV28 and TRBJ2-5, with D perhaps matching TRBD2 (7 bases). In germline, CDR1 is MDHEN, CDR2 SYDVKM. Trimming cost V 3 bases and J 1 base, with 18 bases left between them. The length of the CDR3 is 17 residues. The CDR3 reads CASSLGTGGSSQETQYF. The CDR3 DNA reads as TGTGCCAGCAGTTTGGGGACGGGGGGCAGTTCCCAAGAGACCCAGTACTTC. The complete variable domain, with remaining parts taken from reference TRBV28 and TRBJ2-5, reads DVKVTQSSRYLVKRTGEKVFLECVQDMDHENMFWYRQDPGLGLRLIYFSYDVKMKEKGDIPEGYSVSREKKERFSLILESASTNQTSMYLCASSLGTGGSSQETQYFGPGTRLLVL.

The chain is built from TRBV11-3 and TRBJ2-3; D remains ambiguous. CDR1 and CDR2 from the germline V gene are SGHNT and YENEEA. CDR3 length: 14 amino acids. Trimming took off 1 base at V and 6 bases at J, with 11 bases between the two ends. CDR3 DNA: TGTGCCAGCAGCTTAGGTTTGTCTCTGGATACGCAGTATTTT. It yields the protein CASSLGLSLDTQYF.

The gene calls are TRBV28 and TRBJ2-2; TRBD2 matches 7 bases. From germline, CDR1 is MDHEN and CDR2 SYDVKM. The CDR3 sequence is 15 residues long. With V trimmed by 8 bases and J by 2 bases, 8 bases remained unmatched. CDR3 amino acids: CASHEGEGNTGELFF. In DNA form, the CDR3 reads TGTGCCAGCCACGAAGGGGAGGGAAACACCGGGGAGCTGTTTTTT.

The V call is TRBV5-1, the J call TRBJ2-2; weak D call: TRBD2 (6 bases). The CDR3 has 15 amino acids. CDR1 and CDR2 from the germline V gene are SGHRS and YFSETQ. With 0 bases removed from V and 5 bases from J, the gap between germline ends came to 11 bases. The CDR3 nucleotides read TGCGCCAGCAGCTTGGAGGTGGAGGGGACCGGGGAGCTGTTTTTT. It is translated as CASSLEVEGTGELFF.

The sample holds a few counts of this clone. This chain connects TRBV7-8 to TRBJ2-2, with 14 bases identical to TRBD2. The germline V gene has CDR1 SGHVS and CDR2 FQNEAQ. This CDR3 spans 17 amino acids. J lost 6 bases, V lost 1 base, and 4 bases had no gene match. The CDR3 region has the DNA TGTGCCAGCAGCTTAGGACTAGCGGGGGGGCCATCCGGGGAGCTGTTTTTT. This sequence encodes CASSLGLAGGPSGELFF.

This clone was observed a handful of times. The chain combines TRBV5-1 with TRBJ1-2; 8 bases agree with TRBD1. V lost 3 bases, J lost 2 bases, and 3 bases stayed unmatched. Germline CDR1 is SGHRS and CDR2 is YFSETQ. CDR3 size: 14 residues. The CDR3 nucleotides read TGCGCCAGCAGCTCGGACAGGGCCAACTATGGCTACACCTTC. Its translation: CASSSDRANYGYTF.